The 12 T cell receptor beta chains reported below all come from one sample, sequenced in a study of a mutant IDH1 vaccine in newly diagnosed glioma. Data came from immunoSEQ multiplex PCR; TCRdb stores just in-frame clones and leaves some out. Altogether tens of thousands of clones are present, 65% to 80% being singletons, with the ten largest covering 4% to 6.5%. What these receptors recognize is not known. Time point specified: week 23, last vaccination. One vaccine dose held 300 ug of mutant IDH1 20-mer peptide and came with topical imiquimod. Sequenced here: PBMCs, sampled from a glioma patient whose treatment included an IDH1 peptide vaccine. Receptors originate from a man between 50 and 59 years old with glioma.

Written as DNA, the CDR3 is TGCGCCAGCAGCCAAGACGGCTCCAGAGGTGAGCAGTTCTTC. Translating it yields CASSQDGSRGEQFF. The chain uses TRBV4-3 and TRBJ2-1; no clear D. CDR1 LGHNA and CDR2 YSLEER come from the germline V gene. The CDR3 covers 14 residues. Trimming shortened V by 0 bases and J by 9 bases, and 12 bases separated the two germline ends.

To note about this clone: Germline is not matched at one junction end, which may reflect a read error. Other DNA sequences of this sample code for an identical CDR3. CDR3 protein: CAWSVSGSGELFF. The CDR3 nucleotides read TGTGCCTGGAGCGTATCAGGGTCCGGGGAACTGTTTTTT. The chain combines TRBV30 with TRBJ2-2; D is tentatively TRBD1 or TRBD2 (5 bases each). This CDR3 has 13 residues. Looked up from germline, CDR1 is GTSNPN and CDR2 is SVGIG (reference sequence).

The gene calls are TRBV19 and TRBJ1-6, with D perhaps TRBD1 (5 bases). The CDR3 consists of 17 residues. Per germline, CDR1 LNHDA and CDR2 SQIVND (reference sequence). Trimming cost V 5 bases and J 0 bases, with 14 bases left between them. CDR3: CASSSGLQSSYNSPLHF. The CDR3 DNA is TGTGCCAGTAGTTCGGGACTCCAGAGCTCCTATAATTCACCCCTCCACTTT.

This rearrangement joins TRBV5-4 to TRBJ2-1; D is unresolved. The ends were cut back, 0 bases at V and 3 bases at J, with 10 bases in the middle. Germline assignment: CDR1 SGHNT and CDR2 YYREEE (reference sequence). The CDR3 spans 15 residues. The CDR3 spells CASSLGAIGYNEQFF. CDR3 nucleotide sequence: TGTGCCAGCAGCTTGGGTGCGATAGGCTACAATGAGCAGTTCTTC.

The V and J genes are TRBV7-2 and TRBJ2-7; 8 nucleotides line up with TRBD2. The CDR3 length is 14 residues. The germline V gene has CDR1 SGHTA and CDR2 FQGNSA. V shed 1 base, J shed 7 bases, and the junction held 6 bases outside the gene matches. The CDR3 DNA sequence: TGTGCCAGCAGCTTAGGCAGGGTAGCGGGAGAGCAGTACTTC. It translates to CASSLGRVAGEQYF.

The gene calls are TRBV2 and TRBJ1-1, with 9 bases identical to TRBD1. V was clipped by 8 bases and J by 5 bases; unmatched bases: 6. The CDR3 spans 13 residues. Germline V gives CDR1 SNHLY, CDR2 FYNNEI. DNA for the CDR3: TGTGCCAGCTCTTGGACAGGGGCGACTGAAGCTTTCTTT. Translation: CASSWTGATEAFF.

This clone was seen just once. The same CDR3 also results from other DNA sequences found in this sample. The rearrangement links TRBV5-1 to TRBJ1-1; D not resolved. Trimming stripped 0 bases from V and 1 base from J, with 10 bases between. There are 15 residues in the CDR3. Germline-derived CDR1 and CDR2 are SGHRS and YFSETQ. CDR3 DNA sequence: TGCGCCAGCAGCTTGGGAGGGCGGGGGAACACTGAAGCTTTCTTT. It translates to CASSLGGRGNTEAFF.

This clone was detected only once. The chain uses TRBV14 and TRBJ2-7; tentatively, D is TRBD1 (5 bases). Per germline, CDR1 SGHDN and CDR2 FVKESK. V was cut by 2 bases and J by 0 bases, with 17 bases left in between. The CDR3 has 17 amino acids. This chain's CDR3 is CASSQKGMRETSYEQYF. The CDR3 DNA reads TGTGCCAGCAGCCAAAAGGGGATGCGCGAAACCTCCTACGAGCAGTACTTC.

This clone was seen just once. The chain carries TRBV7-9 and TRBJ2-7, with TRBD1 as a possible D gene (6 bases). The CDR3 length is 14 residues. Germline V gives CDR1 SEHNR, CDR2 FQNEAQ (reference sequence). V lost 1 base and J lost 5, with 12 bases in between. The CDR3 here is CASSLGQGFHEQYF. DNA of the CDR3: TGTGCCAGCAGCTTAGGGCAGGGGTTCCACGAGCAGTACTTC.

The chain joins TRBV5-6 to TRBJ1-1; no clear D. From germline, CDR1 is SGHDT and CDR2 YYEEEE. V dropped 2 bases and J dropped 2 bases, with 10 bases sitting between them. This CDR3 region has 14 residues. In DNA form, the CDR3 reads TGTGCCAGCAGCTTTGGTTGGGCCAACACTGAAGCTTTCTTT. Translating it yields CASSFGWANTEAFF.

The CDR3 region is CASSRSQETQYF. The CDR3 DNA is TGTGCCAGCAGCCGGTCCCAAGAGACCCAGTACTTC. The J gene is TRBJ2-5, the V gene TRBV11-1, with unresolved D. This CDR3 is 12 amino acids long. Germline assignment: CDR1 SGHAT and CDR2 FQDESV (reference sequence). V was trimmed by 5 bases and J by 1 base, leaving 5 bases between them.

This clone has more than one count but fewer than ten. V and J are TRBV6-5 and TRBJ1-2, with D hard to call. CDR3 size: 14 residues. Per the germline V gene, CDR1 is MNHEY and CDR2 is SVGAGI. V was pared by 5 bases and J by 4 bases, with 14 bases between. CDR3 coding DNA: TGTGCCAGCAGTCGGAGTGGGGTTGGCTATGGCTACACCTTC. It translates to CASSRSGVGYGYTF.